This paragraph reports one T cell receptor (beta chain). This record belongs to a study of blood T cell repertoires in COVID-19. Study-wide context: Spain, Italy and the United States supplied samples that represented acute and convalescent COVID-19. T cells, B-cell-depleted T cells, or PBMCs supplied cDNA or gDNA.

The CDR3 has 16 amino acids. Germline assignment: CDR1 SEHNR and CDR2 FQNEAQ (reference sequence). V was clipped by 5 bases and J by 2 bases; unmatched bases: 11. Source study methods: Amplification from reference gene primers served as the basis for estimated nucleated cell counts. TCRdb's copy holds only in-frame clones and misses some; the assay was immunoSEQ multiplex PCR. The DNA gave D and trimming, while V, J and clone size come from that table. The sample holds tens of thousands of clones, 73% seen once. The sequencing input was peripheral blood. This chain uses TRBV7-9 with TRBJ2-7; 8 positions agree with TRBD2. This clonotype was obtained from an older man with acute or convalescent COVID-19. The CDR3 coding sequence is TGTGCCAGCAGCCCTGGGGCTAGCGGGTTCGCCTACGAGCAGTACTTC. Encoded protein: CASSPGASGFAYEQYF.